Listed below are T cell receptor beta chains from one sample, sequenced in a study of blood T cell repertoires in COVID-19. Assay: immunoSEQ multiplex PCR; the TCRdb copy retains only in-frame clones and omits some. Of 200,000 to 250,000 clones listed, about 85% are singletons. Sequencing was done on a sample of peripheral blood. The source of these receptors is a woman aged 50 to 65 with COVID-19, enrolled during active disease. Each CDR3 is given with its conserved first and last residue. Fields, in order: clone size, J gene, D gene, V gene, CDR3 protein, CDR3 DNA. D genes are given only for firm matches. Expanded clones are given a class, and other clones once, few, many or no size at all.

. TRBJ2-3 TRBD2 TRBV6-2/TRBV6-3 CASSILAGVTDTQYF TGTGCCAGCAGTATTCTAGCGGGGGTAACAGATACGCAGTATTTT
. TRBJ1-4 TRBD1 TRBV11-3 CASSGTSGGAVKLFF TGTGCCAGCAGCGGGACCTCAGGGGGCGCGGTAAAACTGTTTTTT
. TRBJ2-3 . TRBV9 CASSAPGGNTDTQYF TGTGCCAGCAGCGCCCCGGGGGGCAACACAGATACGCAGTATTTT
. TRBJ2-3 . TRBV9 CASSGNIADTQYF TGTGCCAGCAGCGGCAATATCGCGGATACGCAGTATTTT
. TRBJ2-3 TRBD1 TRBV7-9 CASSPRRTGGPDTQYF TGTGCCAGCAGCCCTCGCCGGACAGGGGGCCCAGATACGCAGTATTTT
. TRBJ1-2 TRBD1 TRBV12-5 CASGLVIGDSHGYTF TGTGCTAGTGGTTTGGTAATTGGGGACAGTCATGGCTACACCTTC
. TRBJ2-1 TRBD2 TRBV7-2 CASSLTSGGSNEQFF TGTGCCAGCAGTTTGACTAGCGGGGGGAGTAATGAGCAGTTCTTC
. TRBJ1-3 . TRBV2 CASYREPSGNTIYF TGTGCCAGCTACAGGGAGCCCTCTGGAAACACCATATATTTT
. TRBJ2-3 TRBD1 TRBV7-2 CASRVDRGYTDTQYF TGTGCCAGCAGAGTGGACAGGGGCTACACAGATACGCAGTATTTT
once TRBJ2-6 TRBD1 TRBV5-1 CASSDRGRPGANVLTF TGCGCCAGCTCGGACAGGGGGCGTCCTGGGGCCAACGTCCTGACTTTC
. TRBJ1-1 . TRBV19 CASIEGGRVNTEAFF TGTGCCAGTATAGAGGGGGGGAGGGTGAACACTGAAGCTTTCTTT
. TRBJ2-2 . TRBV19 CASSQSHQSFTGELFF TGTGCCAGTAGTCAAAGCCACCAAAGCTTCACCGGGGAGCTGTTTTTT
. TRBJ1-5 . TRBV7-2 CASSLDMNQPQHF TGTGCCAGCAGCTTAGACATGAATCAGCCCCAGCATTTT
. TRBJ1-2 TRBD1 TRBV7-9 CASSLDRGHRGYTF TGTGCCAGCAGCTTAGACAGGGGGCATCGGGGCTACACCTTC
. TRBJ1-1 . TRBV9 CASSVGHRMNTEAFF TGTGCCAGCAGCGTAGGCCACAGGATGAACACTGAAGCTTTCTTT
. TRBJ1-2 . TRBV24-1 CATSAGLNYGYTF TGTGCCACCAGTGCAGGCCTTAACTATGGCTACACCTTC
. TRBJ2-2 TRBD2 TRBV6-6 CASSGTNPGELFF TGTGCCAGCAGCGGGACTAACCCCGGGGAGCTGTTTTTT
. TRBJ2-1 . TRBV4-1 CASSQLFTGSSYNEQFF TGCGCCAGCAGCCAACTCTTCACAGGGAGCTCCTACAATGAGCAGTTCTTC
. TRBJ2-3 TRBD2 TRBV6-5 CASKGSGAGEDTQYF TGTGCCAGCAAGGGTAGCGGGGCTGGAGAAGATACGCAGTATTTT
. TRBJ1-3 . TRBV2 CASSEPRSSGNTIYF TGTGCCAGCAGTGAACCTAGGAGTTCTGGAAACACCATATATTTT
. TRBJ2-3 . TRBV7-2 CASSLAGGPRGNTQYF TGTGCCAGCAGCTTAGCCGGGGGGCCACGAGGGAATACGCAGTATTTT
once TRBJ1-4 TRBD1 TRBV19 CASSTQGAPSEKLFF TGTGCCAGTAGTACGCAGGGGGCGCCTTCTGAAAAACTGTTTTTT
few TRBJ2-7 TRBD1 TRBV5-1 CASSPGGQGGHEQYF TGCGCCAGCTCACCTGGGGGACAGGGGGGGCACGAGCAGTACTTC
. TRBJ2-5 . TRBV6-1 CASSEGALQETQYF TGTGCCAGCAGTGAGGGGGCCCTCCAAGAGACCCAGTACTTC
. TRBJ2-5 TRBD1 TRBV12-5 CASGLSTGEIGQETQYF TGTGCTAGTGGCCTCTCGACAGGGGAGATAGGGCAAGAGACCCAGTACTTC
. TRBJ2-3 TRBD2 TRBV19 CASSISGGEDTQYF TGTGCCAGTAGTATTAGCGGGGGGGAAGATACGCAGTATTTT
. TRBJ2-7 . TRBV4-3 CASSQDLGNYEQYF TGCGCCAGCAGCCAAGATCTTGGCAACTACGAGCAGTACTTC
. TRBJ1-1 . TRBV11-2 CASSSLGAVNTEAFF TGTGCCAGCAGCTCCCTGGGCGCAGTGAACACTGAAGCTTTCTTT
. TRBJ1-1 . TRBV6-1 CASNPGHLNTEAFF TGTGCCAGCAATCCCGGACATCTGAACACTGAAGCTTTCTTT
. TRBJ1-1 . TRBV6-4 CASSDSPNTEAFF TGTGCCAGCAGTGACAGCCCGAACACTGAAGCTTTCTTT
. TRBJ2-1 TRBD1 TRBV11-3 CASTSGGARNEQFF TGTGCCAGCACCTCAGGGGGCGCCAGGAATGAGCAGTTCTTC
. TRBJ1-1 TRBD1 TRBV10-3 CAISDYRTGGGMNTEAFF TGTGCCATCAGTGATTACAGGACAGGGGGCGGAATGAACACTGAAGCTTTCTTT
. TRBJ2-5 TRBD1 TRBV6-6 CASSPGTESLETQYF TGTGCCAGCAGTCCCGGGACAGAATCCCTGGAGACCCAGTACTTC
. TRBJ1-4 TRBD1 TRBV18 CASSPTGTGINEKLFF TGTGCCAGCTCACCCACCGGGACAGGAATTAATGAAAAACTGTTTTTT
. TRBJ2-6 . TRBV27 CASSTSSGANVLTF TGTGCCAGCAGTACCAGCTCTGGGGCCAACGTCCTGACTTTC
. TRBJ1-1 . TRBV19 CASSIGGGRTEAFF TGTGCCAGTAGTATAGGGGGGGGAAGGACTGAAGCTTTCTTT
. TRBJ2-5 TRBD1 TRBV29-1 CSTQPGQGPILRETQYF TGCAGCACTCAACCGGGACAGGGCCCCATTTTGAGAGAGACCCAGTACTTC
many TRBJ1-3 . TRBV5-1 CASSLGGKSGNTIYF TGCGCCAGCAGCTTGGGAGGGAAAAGTGGAAACACCATATATTTT
. TRBJ1-1 . TRBV19 CASSSTGKFDLEAFF TGTGCCAGTAGTAGTACAGGGAAATTCGACCTTGAAGCTTTCTTT
. TRBJ2-3 TRBD1 TRBV18 CASSRRQGEDTQYF TGTGCCAGCTCACGGAGACAGGGGGAAGATACGCAGTATTTT
. TRBJ2-5 . TRBV9 CASSEGVGETQYF TGTGCCAGCAGCGAGGGAGTCGGAGAGACCCAGTACTTC